Below are 25 T cell receptor beta chains sequenced from a single sample in a study of human T cells and chemical hapten exposure. TCRdb passed the RACE reads through MiXCR, listing each CDR3 protein once. This repertoire shows around 350,000 distinct CDR3 sequences, 5.5% found once; its top ten account for around 8.8%. Described time point: pre-sensitization, week 0. Stated treatment: therapeutic diphenylcyclopropenone sensitization with weekly scalp DPC. The source material was whole blood, sampled in connection with sensitization to the hapten diphenylcyclopropenone (DPC). The receptors were gathered from a woman in her late teens or twenties with alopecia areata. Some clones in this sample may be carry-over from other donors' samples.

This sequence joins TRBV29-1 and TRBJ2-7; 9 bases are shared with TRBD1. V dropped 6 bases and J dropped 7; count of bases not matched to a gene: 10. The CDR3 is made up of 13 amino acids. Germline V gene data show CDR1 as SQVTM and CDR2 as ANQGSEA. CDR3 amino acids: CSVKTGQGGEQYF. The CDR3 DNA reads TGCAGCGTGAAAACGGGACAGGGAGGGGAGCAGTACTTC.

This clonotype was counted at least ten times. This rearrangement joins TRBV10-3 to TRBJ2-3; 14 bases match TRBD2. The CDR3 is 18 amino acids. The V gene end was trimmed by 4 bases and the J gene end by 3 bases; junction bases not matched to a gene: 9. CDR1 is ENHRY, CDR2 SYGVKD, per germline. The CDR3, as DNA: TGTGCCATCAGTGGGCAGACTAGCGGGGGGGCCGGGACAGATACGCAGTATTTT. It is translated as CAISGQTSGGAGTDTQYF.

The J gene is TRBJ2-5, the V gene TRBV3-1, with D unclear. Trimming left V 0 bases short and J 5 bases short, with 10 bases between. There are 14 residues in the CDR3. Germline CDR1 and CDR2: LGHDT and YNNKEL (reference sequence). CDR3 sequence reads: CASSQDRNVETQYF. CDR3 DNA: TGTGCCAGCAGCCAAGATAGGAACGTGGAGACCCAGTACTTC.

In this sample, this clonotype turned up a few times. The rearrangement uses TRBV10-3 and TRBJ1-5; no clear D gene. CDR1 is ENHRY and CDR2 is SYGVKD in the germline V gene. CDR3 length: 13 amino acids. Trimming took 10 bases from V and 3 from J, leaving 13 bases between them. CDR3 in DNA: TGTGCCACACGGGAGCAGCCCAATCAGCCCCAGCATTTT. Encoded protein: CATREQPNQPQHF.

In its sample, this clonotype was seen many times. CDR3 loop: CSVARDGANYGYTF. Here the CDR3 DNA reads TGCAGCGTTGCCCGGGACGGTGCTAACTATGGCTACACCTTC. The gene calls are TRBV29-1 and TRBJ1-2, with a possible D match to TRBD1 (5 bases). CDR1 is SQVTM and CDR2 is ANQGSEA in the germline V gene. This CDR3 region has 14 residues. The V and J ends lost 4 bases and 0 bases respectively, with 12 bases between them. The full variable domain, its missing parts supplied by reference TRBV29-1 and TRBJ1-2, is SAVISQKPSRDICQRGTSLTIQCQVDSQVTMMFWYRQQPGQSLTLIATANQGSEATYESGFVIDKFPISRPNLTFSTLTVSNMSPEDSSIYLCSVARDGANYGYTFGSGTRLTVV.

The J gene is TRBJ2-3, the V gene TRBV5-4; 14 nucleotides align to TRBD2. The CDR3 sequence is 18 residues long. CDR1 and CDR2 (germline): SGHNT, YYREEE (reference sequence). With V trimmed by 4 bases and J by 0 bases, 7 bases remained unmatched. CDR3 DNA: TGTGCCAGCAGCCCGGGACTAGCGGGGGCTACTAGCACAGATACGCAGTATTTT. Translated, it gives CASSPGLAGATSTDTQYF.

This clonotype was seen many times. This chain uses TRBV6-5 with TRBJ1-3, with D possibly TRBD1 on 6 matching bases. Deletions cut 0 bases from V and 1 base from J, with 10 bases between. Germline loops: CDR1 MNHEY, CDR2 SVGAGI. The CDR3 extends over 16 amino acids. The CDR3 DNA reads as TGTGCCAGCAGTTACTCGCGCCAGGGGTCTGGAAACACCATATATTTT. Its translation: CASSYSRQGSGNTIYF.

Concerning this clonotype: Likely a read error: the CDR3 ends without its conserved phenylalanine or tryptophan. V is TRBV10-3 and J is TRBJ2-3; 12 bases are shared with TRBD2. With 6 bases clipped from V and 2 bases from J, the junction kept 12 bases outside the gene matches. CDR1 and CDR2 from the germline V gene are ENHRY and SYGVKD. The CDR3 has 18 amino acids. CDR3 residues: CAIRSGLAGEIITDTQYS. DNA of the CDR3: TGTGCCATCAGATCGGGACTAGCGGGCGAAATTATCACAGATACGCAGTATTCT.

The J gene is TRBJ1-2, the V gene TRBV3-1; the D is unclear. Trimming pared 0 bases from V and 8 bases from J, leaving 7 bases between. The V gene's germline CDR1 is LGHDT and CDR2 YNNKEL (reference sequence). This CDR3 spans 12 amino acids. CDR3 coding DNA: TGTGCCAGCAGCCAAGAAGGTCGGGGCTACACCTTC. It encodes CASSQEGRGYTF.

The sample holds a few counts of this clonotype. In DNA form, the CDR3 reads TGTGCCAGCAGCTCGCAAGGGGGAAATAATTCACCCCTCCACTTT. Amino acid sequence: CASSSQGGNNSPLHF. The chain carries TRBV7-2 and TRBJ1-6, with D possibly matching TRBD1 (6 bases). Germline-derived CDR1 and CDR2 are SGHTA and FQGNSA. The CDR3 consists of 15 residues. The germline V and J ends were trimmed by 4 bases and 5 bases, with 12 bases remaining between them.

This clonotype has just a few counts. This chain connects TRBV4-3 to TRBJ2-1, with 8 bases that match TRBD1. The CDR3 totals 16 residues. The V gene end was trimmed by 4 bases and the J gene end by 9 bases; junction bases not matched to a gene: 14. Germline V gene data show CDR1 as LGHNA and CDR2 as YSLEER. CDR3: CASSRFDRGESSEQFF. The CDR3 region has the DNA TGCGCCAGCAGCCGATTCGACAGGGGAGAGTCCTCTGAGCAGTTCTTC.

This clonotype was detected a few times. This chain joins TRBV5-1 and TRBJ1-1; 8 bases agree with TRBD1. The CDR3 contains 15 residues. Unmatched junction bases numbered 11, after V lost 4 bases and J lost 6 bases. CDR1 is SGHRS, CDR2 YFSETQ, per germline. The CDR3 bases are TGCGCCAGCAGCAGGACAGGGAGTATTCTTGCTGAAGCTTTCTTT. This translates into CASSRTGSILAEAFF.

The rearrangement links TRBV4-1 to TRBJ1-5, with 10 positions matching TRBD1. CDR3 length equals 18 residues. With 4 bases clipped from V and 6 bases from J, the junction kept 15 bases outside the gene matches. Germline CDR1 reads MGHRA; CDR2 reads YSYEKL. The CDR3 bases are TGCGCCAGCAGCCCCACCTACCTGGGACAGGGGTTCGGTCAGCCCCAGCATTTT. This encodes CASSPTYLGQGFGQPQHF.

In this sample, this clonotype turned up a few times. The gene calls are TRBV6-2 or TRBV6-3 and TRBJ2-3, with 8 bases aligning to TRBD2. CDR3 length: 14 residues. The V gene end was trimmed by 10 bases and the J gene end by 0 bases; junction bases not matched to a gene: 6. The germline gives CDR1 MNHEY, CDR2 SVGEGT. The CDR3 protein is CATYRGGSTDTQYF. In nucleotides, the CDR3 is TGTGCCACTTACCGGGGGGGAAGCACAGATACGCAGTATTTT.

This clonotype was detected ten times or more. The V and J genes are TRBV4-3 and TRBJ2-3; 14 bases map to TRBD2. CDR1 and CDR2 (germline): LGHNA, YSLEER. After removal of 0 bases from V and 0 bases from J, the junction contained 11 bases not matched to a gene. This CDR3 has 21 residues. DNA for the CDR3: TGCGCCAGCAGCCAAGAAGAGGTTCGACTAGCGGGGGGGCCAAGCACAGATACGCAGTATTTT. It translates to CASSQEEVRLAGGPSTDTQYF.

This clonotype was detected only a few times. The V and J genes are TRBV9 and TRBJ2-3, with 7 bases aligning to TRBD1. From germline, CDR1 is SGDLS and CDR2 YYNGEE. This CDR3 has 16 amino acids. The junction had 10 bases not matched to a gene; V was cut back by 4 bases and J by 2 bases. The CDR3 DNA reads TGTGCCAGCAGCATACGCGAGGGGGCTGTCACAGATACGCAGTATTTT. Protein product: CASSIREGAVTDTQYF. The variable domain in full, with the rest retrieved from reference TRBV9 and TRBJ2-3, is DSGVTQTPKHLITATGQRVTLRCSPRSGDLSVYWYQQSLDQGLQFLIQYYNGEERAKGNILERFSAQQFPDLHSELNLSSLELGDSALYFCASSIREGAVTDTQYFGPGTRLTVL.

This clonotype was seen a few times. The rearrangement uses TRBV3-1 and TRBJ2-1, with 8 bases identical to TRBD2. The CDR3 length is 19 residues. Germline trimming cut 2 bases from V and 1 base from J; bases unmatched to any gene: 13. Germline CDR1 reads LGHDT; CDR2 reads YNNKEL (reference sequence). The DNA for the CDR3 is TGTGCCAGCAGCCAAACAGCGGGAGTCGAATTATTATCCTACAATGAGCAGTTCTTC. The encoded protein is CASSQTAGVELLSYNEQFF.

In this sample, this clonotype turned up many times. This chain joins TRBV2 and TRBJ2-5; weak D call: TRBD1 (5 bases). Germline V gene sequence: CDR1 SNHLY, CDR2 FYNNEI. CDR3 length equals 12 residues. Deletions cut 10 bases from V and 2 bases from J, with 11 bases between. As DNA, the CDR3 is TGTGCCACCCAGACAGATCAAGAGACCCAGTACTTC. It codes for CATQTDQETQYF. Variable domain in full (rest from reference TRBV2 and TRBJ2-5): EPEVTQTPSHQVTQMGQEVILRCVPISNHLYFYWYRQILGQKVEFLVSFYNNEISEKSEIFDDQFSVERPDGSNFTLKIRSTKLEDSAMYFCATQTDQETQYFGPGTRLLVL.

This rearrangement joins TRBV12-3 or TRBV12-4 to TRBJ1-5, with 9 bases lining up with TRBD1. The CDR3 extends over 15 amino acids. With V trimmed by 6 bases and J by 3 bases, 6 bases remained unmatched. The DNA for the CDR3 is TGTGCCAGCAGACAACAGGGGGCTAACAATCAGCCCCAGCATTTT. Its translation is CASRQQGANNQPQHF.

This rearrangement joins TRBV6-2 or TRBV6-3 to TRBJ2-6; D is possibly TRBD1 (6 bases). This CDR3 has 15 residues. CDR1 and CDR2 (germline): MNHEY, SVGEGT. Trimming took off 6 bases at V and 0 bases at J, with 9 bases between the two ends. The chain's CDR3 is CASSKGDSGANVLTF. CDR3 nucleotides: TGTGCCAGCAGCAAGGGGGACTCTGGGGCCAACGTCCTGACTTTC.

At least ten counts were recorded for this clonotype. The V gene is TRBV5-1, the J gene TRBJ2-1; D could derive from TRBD1 or TRBD2 (5 bases each). Germline V gene data show CDR1 as SGHRS and CDR2 as YFSETQ. V was clipped by 5 bases and J by 10 bases, with 13 bases between them. The CDR3 has 12 amino acids. CDR3 coding DNA: TGCGCCAGCAGTTGGGACCCCGCCGAGCAGTTCTTC. Amino acid sequence: CASSWDPAEQFF.

This clonotype was seen repeatedly, ten times or more. The chain carries TRBV12-3 or TRBV12-4 and TRBJ2-3; the D is unclear. The CDR3 extends over 12 amino acids. Trimming took off 3 bases at V and 6 bases at J, with 7 bases between the two ends. The chain's CDR3 is CASSFSSDTQYF. In nucleotides, the CDR3 is TGTGCCAGCAGTTTTAGTTCGGATACGCAGTATTTT.

This clonotype was detected ten times or more. This chain connects TRBV6-1 to TRBJ2-7, with TRBD1 as a possible D gene (6 bases). Germline-derived CDR1 and CDR2 are MNHNS and SASEGT. Trimming pared 1 base from V and 4 bases from J, leaving 17 bases between. The CDR3 spans 16 residues. The CDR3 region is CASSEETTGLDYEQYF. CDR3 nucleotide sequence: TGTGCCAGCAGTGAAGAAACTACAGGGCTAGATTACGAGCAGTACTTC.

V usage is TRBV29-1 and J usage is TRBJ2-2; D is undetermined. This CDR3 contains 12 residues. CDR1 and CDR2 from the germline V gene are SQVTM and ANQGSEA. V shed 6 bases and J shed 8 bases, with 13 bases lying between them. The CDR3 DNA reads as TGCAGCGTAGTCTCCGAGAGTGGGGAGCTGTTTTTT. This gives the protein CSVVSESGELFF.

This clonotype showed up many times. The CDR3 nucleotides are TGCGCCAGCAGCCAAGATAGGACAGGGGGCAGGAATGAGCAGTTCTTC. This encodes CASSQDRTGGRNEQFF. The genes are TRBV4-3 and TRBJ2-1; TRBD1 matches 11 bases. Per the germline V gene, CDR1 is LGHNA and CDR2 is YSLEER. Trimming took 0 bases from V and 7 from J; bases not matched to a gene: 5. CDR3 length equals 16 residues.